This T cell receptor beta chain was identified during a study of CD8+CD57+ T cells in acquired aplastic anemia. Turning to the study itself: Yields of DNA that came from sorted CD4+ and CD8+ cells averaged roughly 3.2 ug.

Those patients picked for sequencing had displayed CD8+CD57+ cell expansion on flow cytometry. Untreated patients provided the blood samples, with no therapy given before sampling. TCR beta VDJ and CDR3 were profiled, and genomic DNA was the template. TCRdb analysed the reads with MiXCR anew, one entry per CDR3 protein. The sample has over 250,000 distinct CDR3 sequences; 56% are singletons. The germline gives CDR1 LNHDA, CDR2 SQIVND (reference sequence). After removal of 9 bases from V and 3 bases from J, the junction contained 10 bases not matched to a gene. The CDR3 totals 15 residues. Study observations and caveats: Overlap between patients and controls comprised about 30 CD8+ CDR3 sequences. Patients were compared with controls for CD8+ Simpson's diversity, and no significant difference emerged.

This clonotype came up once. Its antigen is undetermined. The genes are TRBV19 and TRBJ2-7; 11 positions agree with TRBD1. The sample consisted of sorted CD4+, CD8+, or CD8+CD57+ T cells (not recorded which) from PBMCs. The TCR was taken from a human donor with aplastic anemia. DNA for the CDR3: TGTGCCAGCAGCAAGGGACAGGGGGGTAGCTACGAGCAGTACTTC. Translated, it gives CASSKGQGGSYEQYF.